These T cell receptor beta chains were read from a single sample in a study of vaccination and CD4 T cells after COVID-19. These receptors' antigens are unknown. TCRdb re-called the PCR reads with MiXCR, one entry per CDR3 protein. The table has about 10,000 distinct CDR3 sequences, more than 60% seen once. The specimen sequenced was CD4+ T cells from blood, cultured in vitro. These TCRs come from a human donor who had recovered from COVID-19. The CDR3 runs from the conserved cysteine through the conserved F or W. Rows may omit the clone size; those that give it use once, few, many or a size class.

J	size	V	CDR3
TRBJ2-5	NA	TRBV19	CASSRRGPQETQYF
TRBJ1-6	NA	TRBV6-1	CASTGARYSPLHF
TRBJ2-3	NA	TRBV6-2/TRBV6-3	CASSLTLGTQYF
TRBJ1-1	NA	TRBV6-2/TRBV6-3	CASSYDRSLQGAFF
TRBJ1-1	NA	TRBV7-2	CASSPGPGVTEAFF
TRBJ2-3	NA	TRBV7-9	CASSEVGVLTDTQYF
TRBJ1-2	NA	TRBV12-3/TRBV12-4	CASSSTVERGYTF
TRBJ2-3	NA	TRBV2	CASSERGPPGDTQYF
TRBJ1-1	NA	TRBV20-1	CSAHTGGRVNTEAFF
TRBJ1-5	few	TRBV27	CASSLTHRANQPQHF
TRBJ2-7	NA	TRBV6-1	CASSAPGQDEQYF
TRBJ1-5	NA	TRBV9	CASSLSGVSNQPQHF
TRBJ1-1	once	TRBV20-1	CSASPPGRNTEAFF
TRBJ1-5	NA	TRBV18	CASSPFGITAGNQPQHF
TRBJ2-2	NA	TRBV24-1	CATSDPGQGNPAGELFF
TRBJ1-2	NA	TRBV7-9	CASSLEAYGYTF
TRBJ2-7	NA	TRBV2	CASTRGGGRPYEQYF
TRBJ2-6	NA	TRBV30	CAWSRPGAYSGANVLTF
TRBJ1-3	NA	TRBV6-1	CASSRSTGTGRNTIYF
TRBJ2-7	NA	TRBV11-2	CASSLDGTGVYEQYF
TRBJ1-1	NA	TRBV10-3	CAIRPEGSNTEAFF
TRBJ1-6	NA	TRBV27	CASTPGGLHSPLHF
TRBJ1-6	NA	TRBV11-3	CASSLAPDSPLHF
TRBJ2-5	NA	TRBV20-1	CSARAWDRQLETQYF
TRBJ1-2	few	TRBV6-1	CASSAGQGDGYTF
TRBJ1-5	NA	TRBV20-1	CSARENRGNQPQHF
TRBJ2-7	NA	TRBV27	CASSLDGTYEQYF
TRBJ2-7	NA	TRBV20-1	CSARGLAGGISSTYEQYF
TRBJ2-2	NA	TRBV19	CASRTPYTGELFF
TRBJ1-5	NA	TRBV2	CASSFSRDNNQPQRF
TRBJ1-1	NA	TRBV10-3	CAISGGQKNTEAFF
TRBJ1-1	NA	TRBV6-1	CASSERQMNTEAFF
TRBJ2-7	NA	TRBV2	CASSGRMDSYEQYF
TRBJ2-5	few	TRBV7-2	CASSSTGGGTQYF
TRBJ1-2	NA	TRBV28	CASNANYGYTF
TRBJ2-3	NA	TRBV10-1	CASSESSGAQGTQYF
TRBJ1-1	NA	TRBV2	CASSALLSVNTEAFF